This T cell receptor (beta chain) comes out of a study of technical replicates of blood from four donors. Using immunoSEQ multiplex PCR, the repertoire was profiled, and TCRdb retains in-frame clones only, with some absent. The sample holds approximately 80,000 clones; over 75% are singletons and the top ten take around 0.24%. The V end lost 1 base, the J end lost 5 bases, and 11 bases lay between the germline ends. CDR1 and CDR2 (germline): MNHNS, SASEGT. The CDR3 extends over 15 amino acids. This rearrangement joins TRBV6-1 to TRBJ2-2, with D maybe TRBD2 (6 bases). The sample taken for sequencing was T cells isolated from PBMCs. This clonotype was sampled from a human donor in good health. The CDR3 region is CASSEGRTTTGELFF. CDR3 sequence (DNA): TGTGCCAGCAGTGAAGGGAGGACTACAACCGGGGAGCTGTTTTTT.